The 30 T cell receptor beta chains reported below all come from one sample, sequenced in a study of blood T cell repertoires in COVID-19. The protocol was immunoSEQ multiplex PCR, while the TCRdb copy is restricted to in-frame clones and leaves out a portion. The sample has some 350,000 clones, around 87% seen once. Sequencing was performed on peripheral blood. All receptors come from a woman aged 50 to 60 with COVID-19, enrolled during active disease.

V and J are TRBV9 and TRBJ2-7; 10 bases match TRBD2. Trimming cost V 0 bases and J 2 bases; bases outside gene matches: 2. The CDR3 is 15 residues long. CDR1 is SGDLS, CDR2 YYNGEE, per germline. CDR3 loop: CASSVVAGGAYEQYF. DNA of the CDR3: TGTGCCAGCAGCGTAGTAGCGGGAGGCGCCTACGAGCAGTACTTC.

This clone was seen only once. CDR3 amino acids: CASSLLETGGTNYGYTF. As DNA, the CDR3 is TGTGCCAGCAGTTTATTGGAGACAGGGGGCACTAACTATGGCTACACCTTC. V is TRBV27 and J is TRBJ1-2, with 10 bases fitting TRBD1. This CDR3 contains 17 residues. CDR1 is MNHEY and CDR2 is SMNVEV in the germline V gene (reference sequence). V lost 1 base, J lost 0 bases, and 5 bases stayed unmatched.

The rearrangement joins TRBV6-4 to TRBJ2-3; D is unresolved. CDR3 length: 13 amino acids. From germline, CDR1 is MRHNA and CDR2 SNTAGT. The V gene lost 2 bases and the J gene lost 2 bases, with 5 bases spanning the gap. The CDR3 spells CASSDQVTDTQYF. The CDR3 nucleotides are TGTGCCAGCAGTGACCAGGTCACAGATACGCAGTATTTT.

This sequence joins TRBV7-8 and TRBJ2-2, with 8 nucleotides matching TRBD2. CDR1 SGHVS and CDR2 FQNEAQ come from the germline V gene. J was trimmed by 2 bases and V by 5 bases; bases with no gene match: 10. The CDR3 extends over 17 amino acids. The CDR3 coding sequence is TGTGCCAGCAGCCGTACCGTAGCGGGGATAAACACCGGGGAGCTGTTTTTT. Translating it yields CASSRTVAGINTGELFF.

Remarks on this clone: A junction boundary mismatches the germline segment, possibly from a read error. V gene TRBV3-1 (or the pseudogene TRBV3-2) combines with J gene TRBJ2-7; no firm D call. In germline, CDR1 is LGHDT, CDR2 YNNKEL (reference sequence). CDR3 length: 10 amino acids. CDR3 protein: CASGSSEQYF. The CDR3 DNA is TGTGCCAGCGGCTCCTCCGAGCAGTACTTC.

The CDR3 DNA reads as TGTGCCAGCAGCGACGGCGGGGGACCTGAGCAGTTCTTC. Its translation: CASSDGGGPEQFF. V usage is TRBV6-5 and J usage is TRBJ2-1; TRBD2 aligns across 7 bases. From germline, CDR1 is MNHEY and CDR2 SVGAGI. V shed 6 bases and J 9 bases; nucleotides not matched to a gene: 8. CDR3 length: 13 amino acids.

V and J are TRBV9 and TRBJ2-3; D remains unclear. V was clipped by 0 bases and J by 0 bases, with 8 bases between them. The germline CDR1 and CDR2 sequences are SGDLS and YYNGEE. This CDR3 contains 15 residues. CDR3 amino acids: CASSVGVMSTDTQYF. CDR3 DNA: TGTGCCAGCAGCGTAGGCGTCATGAGCACAGATACGCAGTATTTT.

J is TRBJ2-3 and V is TRBV4-3, with D maybe TRBD1 (6 bases). The germline gives CDR1 LGHNA, CDR2 YSLEER. Trimming stripped 2 bases from V and 10 bases from J, with 13 bases between. This CDR3 spans 13 amino acids. CDR3 amino acids: CASSQWMAGAQYF. In nucleotides, the CDR3 is TGCGCCAGCAGCCAATGGATGGCAGGGGCGCAGTATTTT.

This clone has just a few counts. The CDR3 DNA is TGTGCCAGCAATTTTCCGGGACTAGCGGGAGGACCACTAGGGGCAGATACGCAGTATTTT. As protein: CASNFPGLAGGPLGADTQYF. This chain uses TRBV2 with TRBJ2-3, with TRBD2 matching over 15 bases. The germline gives CDR1 SNHLY, CDR2 FYNNEI. The J segment lost 4 bases and the V segment lost 7 bases, leaving 18 bases of the junction unmatched. The length of the CDR3 is 20 residues. Filled out from reference TRBV2 and TRBJ2-3, the complete variable domain reads EPEVTQTPSHQVTQMGQEVILRCVPISNHLYFYWYRQILGQKVEFLVSFYNNEISEKSEIFDDQFSVERPDGSNFTLKIRSTKLEDSAMYFCASNFPGLAGGPLGADTQYFGPGTRLTVL.

The rearrangement links TRBV7-9 to TRBJ2-5; 10 bases line up with TRBD2. V dropped 2 bases and J dropped 5; count of bases not matched to a gene: 11. In germline, CDR1 is SEHNR, CDR2 FQNEAQ (reference sequence). The CDR3 runs to 17 residues. The DNA of the CDR3 is TGTGCCAGCAGCTTACTTCAGACTAGCGGGTGGGCGGAGACCCAGTACTTC. Translation gives CASSLLQTSGWAETQYF. The variable domain in full, with the rest retrieved from reference TRBV7-9 and TRBJ2-5, is DTGVSQNPRHKITKRGQNVTFRCDPISEHNRLYWYRQTLGQGPEFLTYFQNEAQLEKSRLLSDRFSAERPKGSFSTLEIQRTEQGDSAMYLCASSLLQTSGWAETQYFGPGTRLLVL.

J is TRBJ1-6 and V is TRBV5-4; 7 nucleotides line up with TRBD1. Germline CDR1 and CDR2: SGHNT and YYREEE (reference sequence). This CDR3 contains 17 residues. The junction had 8 bases not matched to a gene; V was cut back by 5 bases and J by 0 bases. The CDR3 sequence is CASSLGGSSSYNSPLHF. DNA for the CDR3: TGTGCCAGCAGTTTAGGGGGCTCGAGCTCCTATAATTCACCCCTCCACTTT.

The chain uses TRBV3-1 (or the pseudogene TRBV3-2) and TRBJ2-7; 9 nucleotides agree with TRBD1. The V segment lost 2 bases and the J segment 3 bases; nucleotides outside the gene matches: 2. This CDR3 has 14 amino acids. The germline gives CDR1 LGHDT, CDR2 YNNKEL (reference sequence). The CDR3 region has the DNA TGTGCCAGCAGCCAATGGGACAGGGACTACGAGCAGTACTTC. Amino acids: CASSQWDRDYEQYF.

The chain recombines TRBV18 with TRBJ1-5; D unclear. Germline assignment: CDR1 KGHSH and CDR2 LQKENI. V shed 2 bases and J shed 5 bases, with 13 bases lying between them. The CDR3 has 15 amino acids. The CDR3 DNA reads TGTGCCAGCTCACCATCGGCAGGACTTGATCAGCCCCAGCATTTT. It specifies CASSPSAGLDQPQHF. The full variable domain, with the rest looked up from reference TRBV18 and TRBJ1-5, is NAGVMQNPRHLVRRRGQEARLRCSPMKGHSHVYWYRQLPEEGLKFMVYLQKENIIDESGMPKERFSAEFPKEGPSILRIQQVVRGDSAAYFCASSPSAGLDQPQHFGDGTRLSIL.

This clone has just a few counts. The CDR3 nucleotides are TGTGCCACCAAGGACAGCATGAGCTCCTACGAGCAGTACTTC. Protein product: CATKDSMSSYEQYF. V and J are TRBV19 and TRBJ2-7; TRBD1 is a possible D gene (6 bases). Germline V gene data show CDR1 as LNHDA and CDR2 as SQIVND (reference sequence). The CDR3 is made up of 14 amino acids. Trimming cost V 10 bases and J 0 bases, with 16 bases left between them.

Concerning this clone itself: One end of the junction varies from germline; a read error may be responsible. The chain carries TRBV10-3 and TRBJ2-3, with 7 bases fitting TRBD1. CDR1 is ENHRY and CDR2 is SYGVKD in the germline V gene. The CDR3 loop spans 14 amino acids. CDR3 coding DNA: TGTGGCATCAAGGGGGACAGAGACACAGATACGCAGTATTTT. Its protein is CGIKGDRDTDTQYF.

This chain connects TRBV20-1 to TRBJ2-2; 7 positions match TRBD1. The CDR3 runs 14 residues. Germline lookup yields CDR1 DFQATT and CDR2 SNEGSKA (reference sequence). V lost 3 bases to trimming and J lost 0 bases; unmatched junction nucleotides: 1. The chain's CDR3 is CSASQGANTGELFF. The CDR3 bases are TGCAGTGCTAGTCAGGGGGCGAACACCGGGGAGCTGTTTTTT.

This clone was seen a handful of times. The V gene is TRBV24-1, the J gene TRBJ2-7, with D maybe TRBD1 (5 bases). From germline, CDR1 is KGHDR and CDR2 SFDVKD. The CDR3 has 12 amino acids. V was cut by 5 bases and J by 6 bases, with 10 bases left in between. The CDR3 DNA follows: TGTGCCACCAGTGTAGGGGATTCCGAGCAGTACTTC. Translated, it gives CATSVGDSEQYF.

This chain joins TRBV6-2 or TRBV6-3 and TRBJ2-3; possibly TRBD2 for D (6 bases). CDR1 is MNHEY and CDR2 is SVGEGT in the germline V gene. The CDR3 loop spans 17 amino acids. V lost 2 bases and J 4 bases, leaving 19 bases between the germline ends. CDR3 loop: CASSYPLGGLRADTQYF. The DNA of the CDR3 is TGTGCCAGCAGTTACCCTCTGGGAGGCCTACGAGCAGATACGCAGTATTTT.

The chain employs TRBV5-5 and TRBJ2-7, with a weak D call TRBD2 (6 bases). Germline assignment: CDR1 SGHKS and CDR2 YYEKEE (reference sequence). Trimming shortened V by 5 bases and J by 4 bases, and 19 bases separated the two germline ends. The CDR3 totals 15 residues. CDR3 in amino acids: CASRGWTTGKYEQYF. CDR3 DNA: TGTGCCAGCAGGGGTTGGACTACCGGGAAGTACGAGCAGTACTTC.

The V and J genes are TRBV3-1 (or the pseudogene TRBV3-2) and TRBJ1-2; TRBD1 matches 12 bases. CDR3 length: 15 residues. Looked up from germline, CDR1 is LGHDT and CDR2 is YNNKEL (reference sequence). Trimming at V came to 5 bases and at J to 7 bases, leaving 8 bases not matched to a gene. The DNA for the CDR3 is TGTGCCAGCAGCTCCGGGACAGGGGGCGGTCTTGGCTACACCTTC. It encodes CASSSGTGGGLGYTF.

V is TRBV4-3 and J is TRBJ1-5, with D possibly TRBD1 on 5 matching bases. There are 13 residues in the CDR3. Trimming took 0 bases from V and 5 from J, leaving 5 bases between them. Germline CDR1 and CDR2: LGHNA and YSLEER. In nucleotides, the CDR3 is TGCGCCAGCAGCCAAGACAGGGATCAGCCCCAGCATTTT. As protein: CASSQDRDQPQHF.

This rearrangement joins TRBV5-1 to TRBJ1-4; tentatively, D is TRBD1 (6 bases). The CDR3 is 17 amino acids. Trimming stripped 3 bases from V and 5 bases from J, with 20 bases between. CDR1 is SGHRS, CDR2 YFSETQ, per germline. This CDR3 reads CASSSRIGGGINEKLFF. In DNA, the CDR3 is TGCGCCAGCAGCTCCCGTATAGGGGGAGGGATAAATGAAAAACTGTTTTTT.

The chain links TRBV5-1 to TRBJ2-1; TRBD2 matches 7 bases. The CDR3 covers 14 residues. Germline V gene sequence: CDR1 SGHRS, CDR2 YFSETQ. V lost 4 bases and J lost 8; bases outside the gene matches: 9. Here the CDR3 reads CASSTGGGWDEQFF. The CDR3 nucleotides read TGCGCCAGCAGCACGGGAGGCGGATGGGATGAGCAGTTCTTC. The complete variable domain, with remaining parts taken from reference TRBV5-1 and TRBJ2-1, reads KAGVTQTPRYLIKTRGQQVTLSCSPISGHRSVSWYQQTPGQGLQFLFEYFSETQRNKGNFPGRFSGRQFSNSRSEMNVSTLELGDSALYLCASSTGGGWDEQFFGPGTRLTVL.

This clone was recorded once. The rearrangement uses TRBV29-1 and TRBJ2-7; TRBD1 agrees at 7 bases. The CDR3 covers 12 residues. From germline, CDR1 is SQVTM and CDR2 ANQGSEA. Germline trimming cut 6 bases from V and 3 bases from J; bases unmatched to any gene: 5. DNA of the CDR3: TGCAGCGTCCTCCGGGACAGCTACGAGCAGTACTTC. Amino acids: CSVLRDSYEQYF.

The CDR3 region is CASSQDRDRGRTNEKLFF. Written as DNA, the CDR3 is TGTGCCAGCAGCCAAGATCGGGACAGGGGGCGGACTAATGAAAAACTGTTTTTT. The J gene is TRBJ1-4, the V gene TRBV4-2, with TRBD1 matching 12 bases. Per germline, CDR1 LGHNA and CDR2 YNFKEQ. The CDR3 runs to 18 residues. After removal of 0 bases from V and 2 bases from J, the junction contained 4 bases not matched to a gene.

About this clone: Other DNA variants within this sample encode the same CDR3. The chain employs TRBV5-1 and TRBJ1-1; D perhaps matches TRBD1 (5 bases). CDR3 length: 14 residues. In germline, CDR1 is SGHRS, CDR2 YFSETQ. Trimming took 5 bases from V and 3 from J, leaving 14 bases between them. CDR3 residues: CASSPGGRDTEAFF. In DNA form, the CDR3 reads TGCGCCAGCAGTCCCGGGGGTAGGGACACTGAAGCTTTCTTT. The variable domain in full, completed from reference TRBV5-1 and TRBJ1-1, reads KAGVTQTPRYLIKTRGQQVTLSCSPISGHRSVSWYQQTPGQGLQFLFEYFSETQRNKGNFPGRFSGRQFSNSRSEMNVSTLELGDSALYLCASSPGGRDTEAFFGQGTRLTVV.

The chain recombines TRBV4-2 with TRBJ1-5; no firm D call. Germline V lookup: CDR1 LGHNA, CDR2 YNFKEQ. The CDR3 is 12 residues long. The V end lost 5 bases, the J end lost 7 bases, and 9 bases lay between the germline ends. The CDR3 nucleotides are TGTGCCAGCAGCATCGGGGAACAGCCCCAGCATTTT. Its protein product is CASSIGEQPQHF.

With respect to this clone: Other DNA sequences in the sample encode the same CDR3. The rearrangement links TRBV6-5 to TRBJ1-1; 7 nucleotides match TRBD1. CDR1 MNHEY and CDR2 SVGAGI come from the germline V gene. The CDR3 has 13 residues. V lost 5 bases to trimming and J lost 2 bases; unmatched junction nucleotides: 2. CDR3: CASSRTGNTEAFF. The CDR3 nucleotides read TGTGCCAGCAGTAGGACAGGTAACACTGAAGCTTTCTTT.

The chain joins TRBV7-8 to TRBJ2-7; 7 bases fit TRBD1. V lost 4 bases to trimming and J lost 3 bases; unmatched junction nucleotides: 3. CDR1 and CDR2 (germline): SGHVS, FQNEAQ. This CDR3 region has 13 residues. In nucleotides, the CDR3 is TGTGCCAGCAGCTGGGACAGAGGCTACGAGCAGTACTTC. The encoded protein is CASSWDRGYEQYF.

V is TRBV5-1 and J is TRBJ1-2, with D possibly TRBD1 on 6 matching bases. CDR1 is SGHRS, CDR2 YFSETQ, per germline. V was trimmed by 7 bases and J by 4 bases, leaving 17 bases between them. The CDR3 is made up of 14 amino acids. The CDR3 loop reads CASGPGDGGYGYTF. CDR3 nucleotides: TGCGCCAGCGGGCCAGGGGATGGGGGCTATGGCTACACCTTC.